Following are 20 T cell receptor beta chains from one sample sequenced in a study of Graves' ophthalmopathy and Graves' hyperthyroidism. As the template, RNA transcripts were used to amplify TCR beta CDR3 regions. HTBI-primed first-round RT-PCR preceded second-round multiplex PCR. TCRdb passed the multiplex PCR reads through MiXCR, listing each CDR3 protein once. The repertoire includes under 250,000 distinct CDR3 sequences, roughly 27% of them detected once, and over 7.5% sits in the top ten. The sample consisted of peripheral blood. The receptors were gathered from a man aged 50 to 60 with Graves' ophthalmopathy.

The genes are TRBV15 and TRBJ1-2, with unresolved D. Trimming shortened V by 0 bases and J by 10 bases, and 9 bases separated the two germline ends. Looked up from germline, CDR1 is LNHNV and CDR2 is YYDKDF (reference sequence). The CDR3 has 12 amino acids. CDR3 sequence (DNA): TGTGCCACCAGCAGAGATTTCGGGGACTACACCTTC. Residues: CATSRDFGDYTF.

This clonotype was counted ten times or more. The chain couples TRBV4-1 to TRBJ2-7; 11 positions match TRBD2. Losses at the gene ends were 4 bases for V and 5 bases for J; bases not matched to a gene: 4. There are 14 residues in the CDR3. The V gene's germline CDR1 is MGHRA and CDR2 YSYEKL. CDR3 loop: CASSPTSGNDEQYF. The CDR3, as DNA: TGCGCCAGCAGCCCGACTAGCGGGAACGACGAGCAGTACTTC.

The V gene is TRBV6-5, the J gene TRBJ1-5; TRBD1 might be the D (5 bases). The CDR3 has 15 residues. V was clipped by 2 bases and J by 1 base, with 9 bases between them. CDR1 and CDR2 (germline): MNHEY, SVGAGI. The CDR3 spells CASSYVRGSNQPQHF. In DNA form, the CDR3 reads TGTGCCAGCAGTTACGTGAGGGGAAGCAATCAGCCCCAGCATTTT.

Many counts were recorded for this clonotype. The chain joins TRBV6-1 to TRBJ1-2; possible D gene TRBD1, 5 bases. V was trimmed by 5 bases and J by 4 bases, leaving 14 bases between them. Germline values: CDR1 MNHNS, CDR2 SASEGT. CDR3 length equals 14 residues. The CDR3 loop is CASSRTSGGYGYTF. CDR3 sequence (DNA): TGTGCCAGCAGTCGGACCTCTGGGGGCTATGGCTACACCTTC.

The V and J genes are TRBV5-1 and TRBJ2-2, with a weak D call TRBD2 (5 bases). The CDR3 consists of 14 residues. The ends were cut back, 3 bases at V and 3 bases at J, with 9 bases in the middle. CDR1 and CDR2 (germline): SGHRS, YFSETQ. In DNA, the CDR3 is TGCGCCAGCAGCTGGAGCGGCTACACCGGGGAGCTGTTTTTT. Translating gives CASSWSGYTGELFF.

This clonotype showed up many times. This rearrangement joins TRBV6-5 to TRBJ2-7; 11 bases are shared with TRBD2. Per germline, CDR1 MNHEY and CDR2 SVGAGI. CDR3 size: 15 residues. V gave up 5 bases and J gave up 5 bases; unmatched junction bases: 8. The CDR3 coding sequence is TGTGCCAGCAGTGTACTAGCGGGAGTTACCCACGAGCAGTACTTC. It codes for CASSVLAGVTHEQYF.

The V call is TRBV28, the J call TRBJ1-2; D unclear. Germline CDR1 MDHEN, CDR2 SYDVKM. This CDR3 has 14 amino acids. V was cut by 6 bases and J by 5 bases, with 16 bases left in between. In nucleotides, the CDR3 is TGTGCCAGCAGCCGCCTGGGTCGGGCGTATGGCTACACCTTC. Translation: CASSRLGRAYGYTF.

V usage is TRBV6-1 and J usage is TRBJ1-1; 7 nucleotides match TRBD1. CDR3 length equals 13 residues. In germline, CDR1 is MNHNS, CDR2 SASEGT. V trimming: 6 bases; J trimming: 4 bases; junction bases outside the gene matches: 5. CDR3 amino acids: CASRQGLGTEAFF. The CDR3 DNA is TGTGCCAGCAGACAGGGGTTGGGCACTGAAGCTTTCTTT.

There are many counts of this clonotype. The rearrangement uses TRBV7-3 and TRBJ2-2; the D is unclear. Per germline, CDR1 SGHTA and CDR2 FQGTGA. The V gene lost 2 bases and the J gene lost 5 bases, with 9 bases spanning the gap. This CDR3 contains 14 residues. CDR3 nucleotide sequence: TGTGCCAGCAGCTTACTTCCGGCTACCGGGGAGCTGTTTTTT. Translated: CASSLLPATGELFF.

In this sample, this clonotype turned up many times. This CDR3 is missing its conserved last phenylalanine or tryptophan, likely due to a read error. The DNA is omitted, as the CDR3 cannot be located on it reliably, and the CDR3 follows TCRdb's listing. The chain's CDR3 is CASSQAGGTSGSY. The rearrangement links TRBV4-1 to TRBJ2-1; the table's D gene call, TRBD2, was not cross checked with the DNA. The CDR3 adds up to 13 amino acids, both ends counted. The germline V gene has CDR1 MGHRA and CDR2 YSYEKL.

The sample holds many counts of this clonotype. The chain has TRBV6-5 and TRBJ2-7; 7 bases line up with TRBD2. This CDR3 comprises 15 residues. Germline V gene lookup returns CDR1 MNHEY and CDR2 SVGAGI. V lost 0 bases and J lost 2; bases outside the gene matches: 4. CDR3 region: CASSYSLATAYEQYF. CDR3 DNA: TGTGCCAGCAGTTACTCACTAGCGACGGCCTACGAGCAGTACTTC.

The chain links TRBV4-1 to TRBJ2-7; TRBD1 matches 10 bases. The ends lost 6 bases at V and 7 bases at J; junction bases unmatched: 12. The CDR3 sequence is 15 residues long. Germline V gene lookup returns CDR1 MGHRA and CDR2 YSYEKL. The CDR3 nucleotides read TGCGCCAGCAGTTCACCGGGACAGGGGAGTCGGGAGCAGTACTTC. Protein: CASSSPGQGSREQYF.

This clonotype showed up many times. The V call is TRBV6-2 or TRBV6-3, the J call TRBJ1-1; possibly TRBD1 for D (6 bases). The germline V and J ends were trimmed by 0 bases and 1 base, with 12 bases remaining between them. The CDR3 runs to 16 residues. Germline loops: CDR1 MNHEY, CDR2 SVGEGT. The CDR3 region has the DNA TGTGCCAGCAGTTACTCTGGCAGGGGTCAGAACACTGAAGCTTTCTTT. Translation gives CASSYSGRGQNTEAFF.

This clonotype appeared a single time. V gene TRBV15 combines with J gene TRBJ1-2, with D perhaps TRBD1 (6 bases). V was shortened by 3 bases and J by 4 bases, with 15 bases between the two germline ends. Germline V gives CDR1 LNHNV, CDR2 YYDKDF (reference sequence). This CDR3 contains 15 residues. CDR3 DNA: TGTGCCACCAGCAGTCCTAGGGGGGTATCCTATGGCTACACCTTC. Amino acids: CATSSPRGVSYGYTF.

The chain employs TRBV12-3 or TRBV12-4 and TRBJ1-2; a possible D gene is TRBD1 (5 bases). CDR3 length equals 14 residues. The germline V and J ends were trimmed by 3 bases and 4 bases, with 12 bases remaining between them. The CDR3 coding sequence is TGTGCCAGCAGTTTGAAGGGACTTCCCTATGGCTACACCTTC. This encodes CASSLKGLPYGYTF.

Ten or more counts support this clonotype. The chain employs TRBV6-2 or TRBV6-3 and TRBJ1-5; D call uncertain. The CDR3 is 12 residues long. Germline CDR1 is MNHEY and CDR2 is SVGEGT. Trimming pared 4 bases from V and 5 bases from J, leaving 6 bases between. CDR3 sequence reads: CASSSQDQPQHF. The DNA of the CDR3 is TGTGCCAGCAGTTCCCAGGATCAGCCCCAGCATTTT.

This clonotype occurred many times. The J gene is TRBJ2-7, the V gene TRBV6-5; TRBD1 might be the D (5 bases). V was clipped by 9 bases and J by 3 bases, with 18 bases between them. The germline CDR1 and CDR2 sequences are MNHEY and SVGAGI. The CDR3 spans 14 residues. CDR3 sequence (DNA): TGTGCCAGTGCCGAGGACATCGGCGTCTACGAGCAGTACTTC. Translation: CASAEDIGVYEQYF.

This clonotype was recorded many times. The J gene is TRBJ2-6, the V gene TRBV12-3 or TRBV12-4, with D possibly TRBD1 on 5 matching bases. V lost 2 bases to trimming and J lost 3 bases, with 8 bases between them. This CDR3 has 15 residues. CDR3 region: CASSLRGGGANVLTF. In nucleotides, the CDR3 is TGTGCCAGCAGTTTAAGGGGCGGTGGGGCCAACGTCCTGACTTTC.

This clonotype was observed many times. V usage is TRBV6-1 and J usage is TRBJ2-7, with D perhaps matching TRBD2 (5 bases). V was shortened by 6 bases and J by 6 bases, with 18 bases between the two germline ends. Germline-derived CDR1 and CDR2 are MNHNS and SASEGT. The CDR3 runs to 14 residues. The CDR3 DNA reads TGTGCCAGCAGCCTCGGGGTGAGCTACTTCGAGCAGTACTTC. It is translated as CASSLGVSYFEQYF.

This clonotype showed up just a few times. The rearrangement uses TRBV10-2 and TRBJ2-7; tentatively, D is TRBD1 (6 bases). V lost 3 bases and J 3 bases, leaving 15 bases between the germline ends. CDR3 length: 15 residues. Looked up from germline, CDR1 is WSHSY and CDR2 is SAAADI. Here the CDR3 DNA reads TGCGCCAGCAGTGAAGAGGGGGAGTGGGGCTACGAGCAGTACTTC. It encodes CASSEEGEWGYEQYF.